What follows are 10 T cell receptor beta chains derived from one specimen sequenced in a study of blood T cells in healthy people across ages. Primed by a sample-barcoded 5' primer and a J-beta primer mix, a second PCR proceeded for about 6 to 11 cycles. MiXCR, applied by TCRdb to the 5' RACE reads, yields one record per CDR3 protein. The sample lists fewer than 2,000,000 distinct CDR3 sequences; about two fifths were seen once. The specimen sequenced was blood. Receptor source: a human donor in good health.

The CDR3 region has the DNA TGTGCCAGCAGTTACCCCGGGACAGGGGGAGCCGGGAGCTTCACCTTC. Protein: CASSYPGTGGAGSFTF. V and J are TRBV6-2 or TRBV6-3 and TRBJ1-2; 11 positions match TRBD1. The length of the CDR3 is 16 residues. V dropped 2 bases and J dropped 13; count of bases not matched to a gene: 15. Germline V gives CDR1 MNHEY, CDR2 SVGEGT.

The J gene is TRBJ2-4, the V gene TRBV6-5; TRBD2 might be the D (5 bases). CDR3 size: 15 residues. Germline values: CDR1 MNHEY, CDR2 SVGAGI. Trimming cost V 0 bases and J 3 bases, with 9 bases left between them. CDR3 DNA: TGTGCCAGCAGTTACTCGTTCCGGGACAAAAACATTCAGTACTTC. Protein product: CASSYSFRDKNIQYF.

A few counts support this clonotype. The J gene is TRBJ1-2, the V gene TRBV12-3 or TRBV12-4; D not certain. CDR3 length equals 17 residues. The V gene lost 7 bases and the J gene lost 7 bases, with 28 bases spanning the gap. The CDR3 loop is CASTSDSSQPDAFGYTF. The CDR3, as DNA: TGTGCCAGCACCTCTGACTCCAGCCAGCCTGATGCTTTTGGCTACACCTTC.

This chain joins TRBV12-3 or TRBV12-4 and TRBJ1-2; unclear D gene. V was cut by 3 bases and J by 8 bases, with 10 bases left in between. This CDR3 contains 12 residues. CDR3: CASSFTVLGYTF. CDR3 coding DNA: TGTGCCAGCAGTTTTACGGTATTGGGCTACACCTTC.

CDR3 sequence reads: CASSREGDIQYF. The CDR3 DNA follows: TGTGCCAGCTCACGGGAAGGGGACATTCAGTACTTC. This chain links TRBV18 with TRBJ2-4; tentatively, D is TRBD1 (5 bases). The CDR3 loop spans 12 amino acids. CDR1 and CDR2 (germline): KGHSH, LQKENI. V dropped 4 bases and J dropped 8 bases, with 9 bases sitting between them.

V gene TRBV12-5 combines with J gene TRBJ2-2; D is ambiguous. The V end lost 2 bases, the J end lost 2 bases, and 0 bases lay between the germline ends. The CDR3 totals 12 residues. Germline V gene lookup returns CDR1 LGHNT and CDR2 FRNRAP. CDR3 DNA: TGTGCTAGTGGTTTGAACACCGGGGAGCTGTTTTTT. Protein sequence: CASGLNTGELFF.

This clonotype was seen many times. The chain uses TRBV6-6 and TRBJ2-5; the D gene is possibly TRBD2 (6 bases). This CDR3 contains 14 residues. Trimming shortened V by 6 bases and J by 1 base, and 12 bases separated the two germline ends. Germline values: CDR1 MNHNY, CDR2 SVGAGI (reference sequence). CDR3 in amino acids: CASRTRDFQETQYF. In nucleotides, the CDR3 is TGTGCCAGCAGGACCCGGGACTTCCAAGAGACCCAGTACTTC.

As DNA, the CDR3 is TGTGCCAGCAGTATGGGACAGGGGGTTTACTACGAGCAGTACTTC. It encodes CASSMGQGVYYEQYF. The rearrangement joins TRBV28 to TRBJ2-7, with 11 bases that match TRBD1. CDR3 length: 15 residues. The germline V gene has CDR1 MDHEN and CDR2 SYDVKM. V lost 5 bases, J lost 3 bases, and 6 bases stayed unmatched.

This clonotype was counted only a few times. V gene TRBV7-8 combines with J gene TRBJ2-3; D not certain. This CDR3 region has 15 residues. CDR1 SGHVS and CDR2 FQNEAQ come from the germline V gene. The ends were cut back, 6 bases at V and 6 bases at J, with 19 bases in the middle. The CDR3 region has the DNA TGTGCCAGCAGTTTGAGTAGTCCGACATTGGATACGCAGTATTTT. Its protein is CASSLSSPTLDTQYF.

CDR3 sequence reads: CASSPSMIQGSPLHF. In DNA, the CDR3 is TGTGCCAGCTCACCTTCGATGATACAAGGGTCACCCCTCCACTTT. The V gene is TRBV18, the J gene TRBJ1-6; D remains ambiguous. Germline V gene data show CDR1 as KGHSH and CDR2 as LQKENI. The V and J ends lost 3 bases and 10 bases respectively, with 16 bases between them. The CDR3 is 15 amino acids.